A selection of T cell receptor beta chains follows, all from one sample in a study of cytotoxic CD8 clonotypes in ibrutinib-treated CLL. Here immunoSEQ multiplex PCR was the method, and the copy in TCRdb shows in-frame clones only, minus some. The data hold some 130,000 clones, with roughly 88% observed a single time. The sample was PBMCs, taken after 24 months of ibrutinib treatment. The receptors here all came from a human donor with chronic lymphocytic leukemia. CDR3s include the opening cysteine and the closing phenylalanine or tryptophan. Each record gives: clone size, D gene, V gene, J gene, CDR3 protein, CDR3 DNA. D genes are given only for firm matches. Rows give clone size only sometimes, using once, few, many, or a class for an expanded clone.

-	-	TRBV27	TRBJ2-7	CASSLSGYPGPEQYF	TGTGCCAGCAGTTTATCTGGGTACCCGGGGCCCGAGCAGTACTTC
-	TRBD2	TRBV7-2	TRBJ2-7	CASRLSGGVYEQYF	TGTGCCAGCAGGCTAAGCGGGGGAGTTTACGAGCAGTACTTC
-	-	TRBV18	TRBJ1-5	CASSEGGRGQPQHF	TGTGCCAGCTCCGAGGGGGGCCGGGGTCAGCCCCAGCATTTT
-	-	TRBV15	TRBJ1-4	CATSRDGRANEKLFF	TGTGCCACCAGCAGAGATGGGCGGGCTAATGAAAAACTGTTTTTT
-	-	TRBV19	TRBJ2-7	CASSSSGRGWTYEQYF	TGTGCCAGTAGTTCCTCGGGCAGGGGATGGACCTACGAGCAGTACTTC
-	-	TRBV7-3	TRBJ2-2	CASRTTGLRELAGELFF	TGTGCCAGCAGGACCACAGGGTTGCGGGAGTTGGCCGGGGAGCTGTTTTTT
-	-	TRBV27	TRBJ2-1	CASSLFPGQGQFF	TGTGCCAGCAGTTTATTCCCGGGCCAGGGGCAGTTCTTC
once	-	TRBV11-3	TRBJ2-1	CASSLGELYNEQFF	TGTGCCAGCAGCTTGGGGGAGTTGTACAATGAGCAGTTCTTC
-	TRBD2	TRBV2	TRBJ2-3	CASSPGLASDTQYF	TGTGCCAGCAGTCCGGGACTAGCCTCAGATACGCAGTATTTT
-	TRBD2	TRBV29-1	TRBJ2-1	CSVDGRGGLFLFNEQFF	TGCAGCGTTGATGGGCGGGGGGGCCTTTTTTTGTTCAATGAGCAGTTCTTC
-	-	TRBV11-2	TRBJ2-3	CASSVWGGDTQYF	TGTGCCAGCAGCGTCTGGGGCGGAGATACGCAGTATTTT
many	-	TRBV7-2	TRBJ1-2	CASSLADMGRVEEGYTF	TGTGCCAGCAGCTTAGCGGATATGGGCAGGGTCGAGGAAGGCTACACCTTC
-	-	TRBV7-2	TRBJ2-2	CASSLNRVTNTGELFF	TGTGCCAGCAGCTTGAACCGGGTTACGAACACCGGGGAGCTGTTTTTT
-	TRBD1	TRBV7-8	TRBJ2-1	CASSTDRGYHNEQFF	TGTGCCAGCAGCACCGACAGGGGTTACCACAATGAGCAGTTCTTC
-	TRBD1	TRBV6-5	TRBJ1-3	CASSYRGQARGNTIYF	TGTGCCAGCAGTTACCGGGGACAGGCTCGCGGAAACACCATATATTTT
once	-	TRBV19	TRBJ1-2	CASSNPPRGYTF	TGTGCCAGTAGTAACCCCCCTCGCGGCTACACCTTC
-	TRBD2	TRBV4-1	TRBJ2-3	CASSPLGLGVTDTQYF	TGCGCCAGCAGCCCCTTGGGACTAGGGGTCACAGATACGCAGTATTTT
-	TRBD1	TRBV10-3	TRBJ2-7	CAIRGFGQAPSYEQYF	TGTGCCATCAGGGGGTTTGGACAGGCCCCCTCCTACGAGCAGTACTTC
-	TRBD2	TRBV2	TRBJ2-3	CASRRRLADPSGTDTQYF	TGTGCCAGCAGGAGGCGGCTAGCGGACCCGAGCGGCACAGATACGCAGTATTTT
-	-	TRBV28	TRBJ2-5	CASQDLSTEETQYF	TGTGCCAGCCAGGACTTATCGACGGAAGAGACCCAGTACTTC
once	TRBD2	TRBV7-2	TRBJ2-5	CASSLTSGGSQETQYF	TGTGCCAGCAGTTTGACTAGCGGGGGAAGCCAAGAGACCCAGTACTTC
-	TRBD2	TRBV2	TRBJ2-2	CASSKLAGDTGELFF	TGTGCCAGCAGTAAACTAGCGGGAGACACCGGGGAGCTGTTTTTT
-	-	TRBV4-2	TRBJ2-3	CASSQDKTSTDTQYF	TGTGCCAGCAGCCAAGATAAGACAAGCACAGATACGCAGTATTTT
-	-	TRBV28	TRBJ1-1	CASSIHWKAFF	TGTGCCAGCAGTATACACTGGAAAGCTTTCTTT
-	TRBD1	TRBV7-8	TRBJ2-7	CASSLNSGTGSYEQYF	TGTGCCAGCAGTTTAAACTCCGGGACAGGTTCCTACGAGCAGTACTTC
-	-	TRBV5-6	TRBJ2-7	CASSRQSYEQYF	TGTGCCAGCAGCCGACAGTCGTACGAGCAGTACTTC
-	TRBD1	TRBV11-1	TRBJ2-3	CASSFHTGVDTQYF	TGTGCCAGCAGCTTCCACACAGGGGTAGATACGCAGTATTTT
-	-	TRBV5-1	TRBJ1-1	CASSRSPGDTEAFF	TGCGCCAGCAGCAGGTCCCCGGGGGATACTGAAGCTTTCTTT